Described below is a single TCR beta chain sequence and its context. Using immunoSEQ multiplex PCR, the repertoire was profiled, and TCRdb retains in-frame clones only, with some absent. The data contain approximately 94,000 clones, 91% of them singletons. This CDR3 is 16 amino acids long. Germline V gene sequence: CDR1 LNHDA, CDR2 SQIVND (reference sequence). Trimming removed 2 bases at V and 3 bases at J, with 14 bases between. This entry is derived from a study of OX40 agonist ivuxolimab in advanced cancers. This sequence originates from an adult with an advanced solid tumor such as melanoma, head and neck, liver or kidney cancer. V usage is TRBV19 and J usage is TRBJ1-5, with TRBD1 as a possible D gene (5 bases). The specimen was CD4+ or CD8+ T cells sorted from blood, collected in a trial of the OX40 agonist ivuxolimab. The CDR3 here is CASSIQQASNNQPQHF. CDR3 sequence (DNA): TGTGCCAGTAGTATACAACAGGCGAGCAACAATCAGCCCCAGCATTTT.